This T cell receptor (beta chain) was captured by sequencing in a study of T cell responses to AZD1222 COVID-19 vaccine. General study points: Clonal diversity may have been underestimated, and the donors were mostly white British, with more females than males. Receipt of two AZD1222 doses was followed by a rise in Spike-specific TCR breadth and depth. CD4 TCRs covered the whole spike, strongest at regions 160-218 and 743-854.

Regarding this clone: The antigen is undetermined.

Method: immunoSEQ multiplex PCR; TCRdb's copy keeps in-frame clones and lacks some. The top ten clones hold 1.1% of a sample with 100,000 to 150,000 clones, roughly 88% of them seen once. Second-dose recipients at about 4 or about 12 weeks were treated as one pooled group. V trimming: 11 bases; J trimming: 3 bases; junction bases outside the gene matches: 5. Germline V gene data show CDR1 as MNHEY and CDR2 as SVGAGI. The CDR3 consists of 13 residues. The source is an adult who received the AZD1222 COVID-19 vaccine. The source was peripheral blood, collected 28 days after the second AZD1222 dose. The rearrangement joins TRBV6-5 to TRBJ1-5; 9 bases agree with TRBD1. The CDR3 DNA sequence: TGTGCCTCGGGGACAGGGTTCAATCAGCCCCAGCATTTT. Amino acids: CASGTGFNQPQHF.